Listed below are T cell receptor beta chains from one sample, sequenced in a study of T cells in Graves' hyperthyroidism and ophthalmopathy. TCRdb used MiXCR to reprocess the multiplex PCR reads, holding one entry per CDR3 protein. The sample records about 620,000 distinct CDR3 sequences, around 16% being singletons. Sequencing was performed on blood. The receptors derive from a woman in her thirties with Graves' hyperthyroidism. Each CDR3 is given with its conserved first and last residue. A D gene is named only where the DNA matches it firmly. Some rows mark clone size as missing; the rest say once, few, many or name a class of expanded clone.

v_gene	abundance	d_gene	j_gene	CDR3aa	CDR3nt
TRBV3-1	many	TRBD2	TRBJ2-1	CASSQGSGVSYNEQFF	TGTGCCAGCAGCCAGGGTAGCGGGGTCTCCTACAATGAGCAGTTCTTC
TRBV5-6	many	TRBD1	TRBJ2-3	CASSLSDRVIVADTQYF	TGTGCCAGCAGCTTGTCCGACAGGGTGATCGTGGCAGATACGCAGTATTTT
TRBV12-3/TRBV12-4	many	NA	TRBJ2-7	CASRGVGRPEQYF	TGTGCCAGCAGAGGGGTAGGGCGACCCGAGCAGTACTTC
TRBV10-3	few	TRBD2	TRBJ2-7	CAISLAGGIGYEQYF	TGTGCCATCAGCCTAGCGGGAGGGATCGGCTACGAGCAGTACTTC
TRBV12-3/TRBV12-4	many	TRBD1	TRBJ2-7	CASSLNPTGGYEQYF	TGTGCCAGCAGTTTAAATCCTACAGGGGGCTACGAGCAGTACTTC
TRBV18	NA	NA	TRBJ2-5	CASSEGAGRETQYF	TGTGCCAGCTCAGAAGGAGCAGGGAGAGAGACCCAGTACTTC
TRBV20-1	many	TRBD1	TRBJ1-1	CSASGRQGGVNTEAFF	TGCAGTGCTAGCGGGCGACAGGGAGGTGTTAACACTGAAGCTTTCTTT
TRBV24-1	few	TRBD1	TRBJ2-5	CATSDPGQGKSETQYF	TGTGCCACCAGTGATCCTGGACAGGGGAAGTCCGAGACCCAGTACTTC
TRBV7-9	NA	NA	TRBJ1-1	CASSLVGREAFF	TGTGCCAGCAGCTTGGTCGGCAGGGAAGCTTTCTTT
TRBV20-1	many	TRBD2	TRBJ2-1	CSAPSRLAGDPYNEQFF	TGCAGTGCCCCAAGCCGACTAGCGGGAGATCCCTACAATGAGCAGTTCTTC
TRBV5-5	NA	TRBD1	TRBJ1-2	CASSFFLGQGVSGYTF	TGTGCCAGCAGCTTTTTCCTGGGACAGGGGGTTAGTGGCTACACCTTC
TRBV18	NA	NA	TRBJ1-4	CASSPVTVANEKLFF	TGTGCCAGCTCACCGGTGACGGTTGCGAATGAAAAACTGTTTTTT
TRBV10-1	many	NA	TRBJ2-7	CASSDSSESSYEQYF	TGCGCCAGCAGTGACTCTAGCGAGAGCTCCTACGAGCAGTACTTC
TRBV20-1	few	NA	TRBJ2-7	CAGDWGTYEQYF	TGCGCCGGCGATTGGGGGACCTACGAGCAGTACTTC
TRBV6-1	many	NA	TRBJ2-3	CASAQGTDTQYF	TGTGCCAGCGCGCAAGGCACAGATACGCAGTATTTT
TRBV28	few	NA	TRBJ1-3	CASHPGTVSGNTIYF	TGTGCCAGCCACCCCGGGACGGTCTCTGGAAACACCATATATTTT
TRBV7-2	few	NA	TRBJ2-3	CASSPTLRDTQYF	TGTGCCAGCAGCCCCACCTTAAGAGATACGCAGTATTTT
TRBV20-1	many	NA	TRBJ2-1	CSARGWLNEQFF	TGCAGTGCTAGAGGTTGGCTCAATGAGCAGTTCTTC
TRBV6-1	NA	NA	TRBJ2-1	CASSRRSDEQFF	TGTGCCAGCAGTAGAAGATCGGATGAGCAGTTCTTC
TRBV15	NA	TRBD1	TRBJ2-7	CATSRERTGGQDEQYF	TGTGCCACCAGCAGAGAACGGACAGGGGGCCAGGACGAGCAGTACTTC
TRBV6-1	once	NA	TRBJ2-1	CASSEYSNEQFF	TGTGCCAGCAGTGAGTACTCGAATGAGCAGTTCTTC
TRBV6-2/TRBV6-3	many	TRBD2	TRBJ2-3	CASSKPGLDVGVAQYF	TGTGCCAGCAGCAAACCGGGACTAGATGTTGGGGTAGCGCAGTATTTT
TRBV20-1	NA	NA	TRBJ2-1	CGARGRGRTYNEQFF	TGCGGGGCGAGGGGGCGCGGGAGGACCTACAATGAGCAGTTCTTC
TRBV5-6	few	NA	TRBJ1-1	CASKIFRRTEAFF	TGTGCCAGCAAAATCTTTAGGAGGACTGAAGCTTTCTTT
TRBV6-1	many	TRBD2	TRBJ2-1	CASTPGLAQNEQFF	TGTGCCAGCACTCCGGGACTAGCTCAGAATGAGCAGTTCTTC
TRBV5-1	NA	NA	TRBJ2-4	CASSPTSFGYENIQYF	TGCGCCAGCAGCCCCACTAGCTTTGGATATGAAAACATTCAGTACTTC
TRBV9	NA	NA	TRBJ2-3	CASSVPLGATDTQYF	TGTGCCAGCAGCGTGCCCCTCGGGGCGACAGATACGCAGTATTTT
TRBV7-3	few	NA	TRBJ2-2	CASSPKEGVNTGELFF	TGTGCCAGCTCCCCTAAGGAGGGGGTGAACACCGGGGAGCTGTTTTTT
TRBV20-1	NA	TRBD2	TRBJ2-7	CSARDLTSDSYEQYF	TGCAGTGCTAGAGATCTCACTAGCGACTCCTACGAGCAGTACTTC
TRBV2	NA	TRBD2	TRBJ2-1	CASSSQSGSGYNEQFF	TGTGCCAGCAGTTCCCAGAGCGGGAGTGGCTACAATGAGCAGTTCTTC
TRBV6-5	NA	NA	TRBJ2-3	CASSYSTATDTQYF	TGTGCCAGCAGTTACTCGACAGCCACAGATACGCAGTATTTT
TRBV7-9	NA	NA	TRBJ1-2	CASSLSERLEGYTF	TGTGCCAGCAGCTTAAGTGAGCGGTTGGAGGGCTACACCTTC
TRBV11-2	NA	NA	TRBJ2-3	CASSQGASGMTDTQYF	TGTGCCAGCAGCCAGGGGGCTAGCGGGATGACAGATACGCAGTATTTT
TRBV28	NA	NA	TRBJ1-1	CASSFNRWGLNTEAFF	TGTGCCAGCAGTTTTAATAGGTGGGGCTTGAACACTGAAGCTTTCTTT
TRBV5-1	NA	TRBD1	TRBJ2-2	CASSKGQGLGELFF	TGCGCCAGCAGCAAGGGACAGGGCCTTGGGGAGCTGTTTTTT
TRBV30	many	NA	TRBJ1-1	CAWSVNTEAFF	TGTGCCTGGAGTGTCAACACTGAAGCTTTCTTT
TRBV12-3/TRBV12-4	many	NA	TRBJ2-1	CASSLGPDPYNEQFF	TGTGCCAGCAGTCTAGGACCCGACCCCTACAATGAGCAGTTCTTC
TRBV6-5	many	NA	TRBJ1-5	CASSYQPQHF	TGTGCCAGCAGTTACCAGCCCCAGCATTTT
TRBV5-1	many	TRBD1	TRBJ1-2	CASSLGTGTANYGYTF	TGCGCCAGCAGCTTGGGGACAGGGACAGCTAACTATGGCTACACCTTC
TRBV7-2	NA	TRBD2	TRBJ2-2	CASSPTSRELFF	TGTGCCAGCAGCCCGACTAGCCGGGAGCTGTTTTTT
TRBV27	NA	NA	TRBJ1-2	CASSSTDNYGYTF	TGTGCCAGCAGTTCGACGGATAACTATGGCTACACCTTC
TRBV6-1	NA	NA	TRBJ1-2	CASSEVGMRVRIYGYTF	TGTGCCAGCAGTGAAGTTGGGATGAGGGTTCGGATTTATGGCTACACCTTC
TRBV6-4	many	NA	TRBJ1-1	CASSEGVNTEAFF	TGTGCCAGCAGTGAGGGAGTGAACACTGAAGCTTTCTTT
TRBV7-9	NA	TRBD2	TRBJ2-3	CASSRGLAGEDNTDTQYF	TGTGCCAGCAGCCGTGGACTAGCGGGAGAAGACAACACAGATACGCAGTATTTT
TRBV6-2/TRBV6-3	many	TRBD2	TRBJ2-7	CASSSELAGQMYEQYF	TGTGCCAGCAGTTCCGAACTAGCGGGACAGATGTACGAGCAGTACTTC
TRBV27	many	TRBD1	TRBJ1-1	CASRGQGLGTEAFF	TGTGCCAGCAGGGGACAGGGATTGGGTACTGAAGCTTTCTTT
TRBV20-1	many	NA	TRBJ2-7	CSAIRQGSYEQYF	TGCAGTGCTATTCGGCAGGGGAGTTACGAGCAGTACTTC
TRBV30	NA	NA	TRBJ2-7	CAWSAGTRYEQYF	TGTGCCTGGAGTGCCGGGACTCGTTACGAGCAGTACTTC
TRBV2	many	NA	TRBJ2-2	CASATMGGELFF	TGTGCCAGCGCCACGATGGGCGGGGAGCTGTTTTTT
TRBV12-5	many	NA	TRBJ1-2	CASGNYTNYGYTF	TGTGCTAGTGGCAATTATACAAACTATGGCTACACCTTC
TRBV30	many	NA	TRBJ2-1	CAWKGAEYNEQFF	TGTGCCTGGAAGGGAGCGGAATACAATGAGCAGTTCTTC
TRBV4-1	NA	TRBD2	TRBJ2-7	CASSQDEREGPYEQYF	TGCGCCAGCAGCCAAGATGAGCGGGAGGGCCCCTACGAGCAGTACTTC
TRBV12-3/TRBV12-4	many	NA	TRBJ1-5	CASSLTGGQPQHF	TGTGCCAGCAGTTTAACTGGGGGTCAGCCCCAGCATTTT